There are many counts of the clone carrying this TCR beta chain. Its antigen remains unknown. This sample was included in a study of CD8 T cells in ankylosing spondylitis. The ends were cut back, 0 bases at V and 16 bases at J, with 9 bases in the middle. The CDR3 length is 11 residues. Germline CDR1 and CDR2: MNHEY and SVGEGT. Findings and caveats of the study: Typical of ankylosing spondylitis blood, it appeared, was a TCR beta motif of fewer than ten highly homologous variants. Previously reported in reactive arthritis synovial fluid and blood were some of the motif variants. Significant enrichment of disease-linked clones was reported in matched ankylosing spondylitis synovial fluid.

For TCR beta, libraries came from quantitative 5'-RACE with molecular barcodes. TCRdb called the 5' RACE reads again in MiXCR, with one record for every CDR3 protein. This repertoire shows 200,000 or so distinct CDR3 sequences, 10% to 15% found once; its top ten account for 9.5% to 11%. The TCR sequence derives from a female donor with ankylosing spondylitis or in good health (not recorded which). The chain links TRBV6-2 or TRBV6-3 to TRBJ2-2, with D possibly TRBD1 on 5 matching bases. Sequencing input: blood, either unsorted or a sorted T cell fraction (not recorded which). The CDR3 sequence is CASSYSGPSFF. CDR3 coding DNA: TGTGCCAGCAGTTACTCGGGGCCCTCGTTTTTT.